These T cell receptor beta chains were read from a single sample in a study of OX40 agonist ivuxolimab in advanced cancers. TCRdb keeps only in-frame clones here, not all; method: immunoSEQ multiplex PCR. The sample includes 30,000 to 35,000 clones, about 74% of them seen just once. Sequences were derived from CD4+ or CD8+ T cells sorted from blood, sampled in a trial of the OX40 agonist ivuxolimab. The receptors come from an adult with an advanced solid tumor such as melanoma, head and neck, liver or kidney cancer. The CDR3 runs from the conserved cysteine through the conserved F or W. D genes are given only for firm matches. Clone size is shown for a subset of rows, as once, few, many or a class of expanded clone.

d_call	clone_size	j_call	v_call	cdr3_aa	cdr3_nt
TRBD2	medium-sized	TRBJ2-7	TRBV11-2	CASSPRSGGASYEQYF	TGTGCCAGCAGCCCAAGGAGCGGGGGGGCCTCCTACGAGCAGTACTTC
.	few	TRBJ2-3	TRBV30	CAWSVRGADTQYF	TGTGCCTGGAGTGTAAGGGGGGCAGATACGCAGTATTTT
TRBD1	many	TRBJ2-2	TRBV10-2	CASNEGTGGNTGELFF	TGCGCCAGCAACGAAGGGACAGGGGGGAACACCGGGGAGCTGTTTTTT
TRBD1	.	TRBJ1-1	TRBV6-1	CASTRQGRMNTEAFF	TGTGCCAGCACTCGACAGGGAAGGATGAACACTGAAGCTTTCTTT
TRBD1	.	TRBJ1-3	TRBV7-9	CASSSGQAGNTIYF	TGTGCCAGCAGCTCGGGACAGGCTGGAAACACCATATATTTT
.	.	TRBJ2-1	TRBV6-1	CASKGQINEQFF	TGTGCCAGCAAAGGACAAATCAATGAGCAGTTCTTC
.	.	TRBJ1-1	TRBV6-1	CASSGRRADTEAFF	TGTGCCAGCAGTGGGCGCAGGGCGGACACTGAAGCTTTCTTT
.	.	TRBJ2-2	TRBV6-5	CASARGAVELFF	TGTGCCAGCGCGAGAGGGGCGGTGGAGCTGTTTTTT
.	.	TRBJ2-1	TRBV7-7	CASSLGAGGYNEQFF	TGTGCCAGCAGCCTGGGGGCCGGTGGGTACAATGAGCAGTTCTTC
.	.	TRBJ2-1	TRBV6-5	CASSYSTELYNEQFF	TGTGCCAGCAGTTACTCTACAGAACTCTACAATGAGCAGTTCTTC
.	.	TRBJ1-1	TRBV4-2	CASSQDLVRAGKTEAFF	TGTGCCAGCAGCCAAGATTTAGTCAGGGCAGGGAAAACTGAAGCTTTCTTT
TRBD2	.	TRBJ2-1	TRBV5-1	CASSSGGYNEQFF	TGCGCCAGCAGTTCGGGGGGCTACAATGAGCAGTTCTTC
.	.	TRBJ2-2	TRBV6-1	CASSEVWRGAGELFF	TGTGCCAGCAGTGAAGTGTGGAGGGGAGCCGGGGAGCTGTTTTTT
TRBD1	few	TRBJ1-1	TRBV7-9	CASGKQGGVTEAFF	TGTGCCAGCGGAAAACAGGGGGGGGTCACTGAAGCTTTCTTT
.	.	TRBJ1-4	TRBV7-2	CASSYTTNEKLFF	TGTGCCAGCAGCTATACAACTAATGAAAAACTGTTTTTT
.	.	TRBJ2-2	TRBV27	CASSYAALAGELFF	TGTGCCAGCAGTTACGCAGCTTTGGCCGGGGAGCTGTTTTTT
TRBD1	.	TRBJ1-4	TRBV10-1	CASSGQGSNEKLFF	TGCGCCAGCAGTGGACAGGGGAGTAATGAAAAACTGTTTTTT
.	.	TRBJ1-2	TRBV2	CASSRDNLGGYTF	TGTGCCAGCAGTCGAGACAACCTCGGTGGCTACACCTTC
.	.	TRBJ1-2	TRBV13	CASSWQGGGGYTF	TGTGCCAGCAGCTGGCAGGGCGGGGGGGGCTACACCTTC
.	.	TRBJ2-1	TRBV10-3	CAISESRGGVVNEQFF	TGTGCCATCAGTGAGTCGAGGGGCGGGGTGGTGAATGAGCAGTTCTTC
.	few	TRBJ1-6	TRBV7-9	CASSLLIGFNSPLHF	TGTGCCAGCAGCTTATTGATAGGCTTTAATTCACCCCTCCACTTT
.	.	TRBJ2-7	TRBV11-2	CASSWGALGEQYF	TGTGCCAGCAGCTGGGGGGCGCTGGGAGAGCAGTACTTC
TRBD1	.	TRBJ1-2	TRBV2	CASSVSGTGGAGGYTF	TGTGCCAGCAGTGTATCCGGGACAGGGGGTGCGGGTGGCTACACCTTC
.	few	TRBJ1-2	TRBV7-9	CASSLTGKYGYTF	TGTGCCAGCAGCTTAACAGGGAAATATGGCTACACCTTC
.	once	TRBJ2-3	TRBV6-5	CASSYYGGTQYF	TGTGCCAGCAGTTACTACGGGGGTACGCAGTATTTT
TRBD2	.	TRBJ2-2	TRBV9	CASSVLTLAGDTGELFF	TGTGCCAGCAGCGTACTCACTCTAGCGGGGGATACCGGGGAGCTGTTTTTT
TRBD1	.	TRBJ1-1	TRBV19	CASSIAPSRGRNTEAFF	TGTGCCAGTAGTATAGCCCCATCCAGGGGGCGAAACACTGAAGCTTTCTTT
.	.	TRBJ2-7	TRBV4-1	CASSQVVPYEQYF	TGCGCCAGCAGCCAAGTGGTCCCCTACGAGCAGTACTTC